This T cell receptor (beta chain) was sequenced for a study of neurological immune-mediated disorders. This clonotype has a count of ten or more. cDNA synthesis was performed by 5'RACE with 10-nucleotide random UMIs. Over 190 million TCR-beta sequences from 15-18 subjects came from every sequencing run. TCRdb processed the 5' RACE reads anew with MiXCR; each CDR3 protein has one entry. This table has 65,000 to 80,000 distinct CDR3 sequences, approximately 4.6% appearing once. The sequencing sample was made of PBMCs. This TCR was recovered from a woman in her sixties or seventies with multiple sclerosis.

The CDR3 DNA reads TGTGCCACCAGCACCGAAGCCGACCGGGTGAAGTACTTC. Protein: CATSTEADRVKYF. This rearrangement joins TRBV15 to TRBJ2-7; D gene ambiguous. The CDR3 extends over 13 amino acids. V lost 4 bases to trimming and J lost 11 bases, with 18 bases between them. Germline V gene lookup returns CDR1 LNHNV and CDR2 YYDKDF (reference sequence).